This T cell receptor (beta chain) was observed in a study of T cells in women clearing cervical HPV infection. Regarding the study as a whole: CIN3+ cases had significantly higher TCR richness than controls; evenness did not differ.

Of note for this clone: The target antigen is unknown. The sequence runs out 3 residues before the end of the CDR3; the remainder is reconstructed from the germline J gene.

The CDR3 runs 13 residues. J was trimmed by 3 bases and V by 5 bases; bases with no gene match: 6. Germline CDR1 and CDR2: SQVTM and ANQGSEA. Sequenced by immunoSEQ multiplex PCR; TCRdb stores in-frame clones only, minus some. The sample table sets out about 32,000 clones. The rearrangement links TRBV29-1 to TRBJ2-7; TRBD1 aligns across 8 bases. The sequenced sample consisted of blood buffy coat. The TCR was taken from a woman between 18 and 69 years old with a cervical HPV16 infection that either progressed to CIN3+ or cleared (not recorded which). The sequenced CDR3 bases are TGCAGCGTTCATGGACAGGGAGGCTACGAG. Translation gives CSVHGQGGYE. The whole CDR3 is CSVHGQGGYEQYF.